Sequencing of this T cell receptor beta chain was carried out in a study of technical replicates of blood from four donors. Profiled with immunoSEQ multiplex PCR; TCRdb holds only in-frame clones, not every one. The table records about 82,000 clones, around 93% of them present only once. CDR3 length: 16 amino acids. Trimming took 2 bases from V and 4 from J, leaving 15 bases between them. Germline CDR1 is SSHAT and CDR2 is FNYEAQ (reference sequence). The TCR comes from a human donor in good health. Sequenced sample: T cells isolated from PBMCs. This rearrangement joins TRBV7-7 to TRBJ2-1, with D perhaps TRBD1 (6 bases). Written as DNA, the CDR3 is TGTGCCAGCAGCTTACGGTCAGGGGCCAAGTACAATGAGCAGTTCTTC. It encodes CASSLRSGAKYNEQFF.